What follows describes a single TCR beta chain. V trimming: 4 bases; J trimming: 7 bases; junction bases outside the gene matches: 21. The germline V gene has CDR1 SEHNR and CDR2 FQNEAQ (reference sequence). The CDR3 runs 19 residues. This record belongs to a study of blood T cell repertoires in COVID-19. As for the study in general: The samples span acute and convalescent COVID-19 from the United States, Italy and Spain. Sources were T cells, B-cell-depleted T cells, or PBMCs; the material itself was cDNA or gDNA.

Using immunoSEQ multiplex PCR, the repertoire was profiled, and TCRdb retains in-frame clones only, with some absent. Of over 250,000 clones in the sample, nearly 90% were seen once. The origin of this receptor is a woman aged 60-70 years who had recovered from COVID-19. Sequencing used PBMCs or T cells enriched from blood (not recorded which). This chain joins TRBV7-9 and TRBJ2-1, with 8 nucleotides matching TRBD2. In DNA form, the CDR3 reads TGTGCCAGCAGCTCCCTGGGGCTAGCGGGCTTTGTACCGGGGAATGAGCAGTTCTTC. Translated, it gives CASSSLGLAGFVPGNEQFF.